This TCR beta chain appears in the sequencing data of a study of immune evolution from preneoplasia to lung adenocarcinoma. Study conclusions and caveats: Clonality was highest in normal lung, lower in later-stage lesions apparently.

Germline lookup yields CDR1 GTSNPN and CDR2 SVGIG (reference sequence). V was clipped by 2 bases and J by 6 bases; unmatched bases: 12. The CDR3 contains 15 residues. Note on this clone: Its antigen is unidentified.

Produced via immunoSEQ multiplex PCR; TCRdb's table is partial and in-frame only. This table has some 15,000 clones, 80% to 90% appearing once. The sequenced material came from FFPE minimally invasive lung adenocarcinoma tissue. The sequence came from a person aged 65 to 85 with lung adenocarcinoma. The gene calls are TRBV30 and TRBJ1-2; TRBD1 agrees at 7 bases. The CDR3 DNA sequence: TGTGCCTGGAGTACCTCTCTCGACAGGGACGATGGCTACACCTTC. The encoded protein is CAWSTSLDRDDGYTF.